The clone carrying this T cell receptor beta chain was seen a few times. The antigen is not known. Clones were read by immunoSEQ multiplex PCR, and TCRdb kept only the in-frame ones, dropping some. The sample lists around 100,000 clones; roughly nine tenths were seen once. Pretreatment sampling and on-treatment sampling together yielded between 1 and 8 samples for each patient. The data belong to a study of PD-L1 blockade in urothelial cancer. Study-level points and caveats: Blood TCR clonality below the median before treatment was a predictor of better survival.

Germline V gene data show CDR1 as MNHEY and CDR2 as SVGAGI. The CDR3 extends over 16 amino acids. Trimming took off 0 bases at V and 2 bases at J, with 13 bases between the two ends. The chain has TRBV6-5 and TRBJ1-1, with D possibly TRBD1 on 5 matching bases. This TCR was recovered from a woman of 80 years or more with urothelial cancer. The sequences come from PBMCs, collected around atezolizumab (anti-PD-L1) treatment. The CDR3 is CASSYSFRTPNTEAFF. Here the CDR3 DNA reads TGTGCCAGCAGTTACTCGTTCAGGACACCTAACACTGAAGCTTTCTTT.